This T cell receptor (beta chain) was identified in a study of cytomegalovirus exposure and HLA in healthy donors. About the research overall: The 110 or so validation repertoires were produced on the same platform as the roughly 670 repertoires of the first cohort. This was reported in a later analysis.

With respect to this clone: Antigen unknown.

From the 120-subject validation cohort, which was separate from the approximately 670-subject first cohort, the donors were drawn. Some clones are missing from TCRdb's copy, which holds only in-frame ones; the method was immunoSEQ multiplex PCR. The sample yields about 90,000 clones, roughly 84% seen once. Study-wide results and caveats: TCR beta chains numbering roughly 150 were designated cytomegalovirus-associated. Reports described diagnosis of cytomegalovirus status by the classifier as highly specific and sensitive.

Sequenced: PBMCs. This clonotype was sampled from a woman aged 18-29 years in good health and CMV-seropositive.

The CDR3 DNA sequence: TGTGCCAGCAGTGACACTAGCGGGGCAGATACGCAGTATTTT. It yields the protein CASSDTSGADTQYF. The rearrangement links TRBV2 to TRBJ2-3; 10 positions match TRBD2. The V and J ends lost 3 bases and 4 bases, in that order; junction bases with no gene match: 1. The CDR3 runs 14 residues. Germline V gene sequence: CDR1 SNHLY, CDR2 FYNNEI. Complete variable domain (other parts from reference TRBV2 and TRBJ2-3): EPEVTQTPSHQVTQMGQEVILRCVPISNHLYFYWYRQILGQKVEFLVSFYNNEISEKSEIFDDQFSVERPDGSNFTLKIRSTKLEDSAMYFCASSDTSGADTQYFGPGTRLTVL.